The entry below gives a single T cell receptor beta chain sequence along with its context. The repertoire was sequenced with immunoSEQ multiplex PCR; TCRdb's copy has only in-frame clones and lacks some. The sample includes 98,000 or so clones, roughly 82% of them seen just once. The V gene's germline CDR1 is WSHSY and CDR2 SAAADI. The V gene end was trimmed by 6 bases and the J gene end by 7 bases; junction bases not matched to a gene: 7. This CDR3 has 14 amino acids. The record originates from a study of control samples from healthy donors and cancer patients. Sequenced material: blood. The rearrangement links TRBV10-2 to TRBJ2-2, with TRBD1 identical over 8 bases. This clonotype was sampled from a man aged 55 to 69 in good health. CDR3 coding DNA: TGCGCCAGCAGCGTAGACAGGGGAGTCGGGGAGCTGTTTTTT. Its translation: CASSVDRGVGELFF.